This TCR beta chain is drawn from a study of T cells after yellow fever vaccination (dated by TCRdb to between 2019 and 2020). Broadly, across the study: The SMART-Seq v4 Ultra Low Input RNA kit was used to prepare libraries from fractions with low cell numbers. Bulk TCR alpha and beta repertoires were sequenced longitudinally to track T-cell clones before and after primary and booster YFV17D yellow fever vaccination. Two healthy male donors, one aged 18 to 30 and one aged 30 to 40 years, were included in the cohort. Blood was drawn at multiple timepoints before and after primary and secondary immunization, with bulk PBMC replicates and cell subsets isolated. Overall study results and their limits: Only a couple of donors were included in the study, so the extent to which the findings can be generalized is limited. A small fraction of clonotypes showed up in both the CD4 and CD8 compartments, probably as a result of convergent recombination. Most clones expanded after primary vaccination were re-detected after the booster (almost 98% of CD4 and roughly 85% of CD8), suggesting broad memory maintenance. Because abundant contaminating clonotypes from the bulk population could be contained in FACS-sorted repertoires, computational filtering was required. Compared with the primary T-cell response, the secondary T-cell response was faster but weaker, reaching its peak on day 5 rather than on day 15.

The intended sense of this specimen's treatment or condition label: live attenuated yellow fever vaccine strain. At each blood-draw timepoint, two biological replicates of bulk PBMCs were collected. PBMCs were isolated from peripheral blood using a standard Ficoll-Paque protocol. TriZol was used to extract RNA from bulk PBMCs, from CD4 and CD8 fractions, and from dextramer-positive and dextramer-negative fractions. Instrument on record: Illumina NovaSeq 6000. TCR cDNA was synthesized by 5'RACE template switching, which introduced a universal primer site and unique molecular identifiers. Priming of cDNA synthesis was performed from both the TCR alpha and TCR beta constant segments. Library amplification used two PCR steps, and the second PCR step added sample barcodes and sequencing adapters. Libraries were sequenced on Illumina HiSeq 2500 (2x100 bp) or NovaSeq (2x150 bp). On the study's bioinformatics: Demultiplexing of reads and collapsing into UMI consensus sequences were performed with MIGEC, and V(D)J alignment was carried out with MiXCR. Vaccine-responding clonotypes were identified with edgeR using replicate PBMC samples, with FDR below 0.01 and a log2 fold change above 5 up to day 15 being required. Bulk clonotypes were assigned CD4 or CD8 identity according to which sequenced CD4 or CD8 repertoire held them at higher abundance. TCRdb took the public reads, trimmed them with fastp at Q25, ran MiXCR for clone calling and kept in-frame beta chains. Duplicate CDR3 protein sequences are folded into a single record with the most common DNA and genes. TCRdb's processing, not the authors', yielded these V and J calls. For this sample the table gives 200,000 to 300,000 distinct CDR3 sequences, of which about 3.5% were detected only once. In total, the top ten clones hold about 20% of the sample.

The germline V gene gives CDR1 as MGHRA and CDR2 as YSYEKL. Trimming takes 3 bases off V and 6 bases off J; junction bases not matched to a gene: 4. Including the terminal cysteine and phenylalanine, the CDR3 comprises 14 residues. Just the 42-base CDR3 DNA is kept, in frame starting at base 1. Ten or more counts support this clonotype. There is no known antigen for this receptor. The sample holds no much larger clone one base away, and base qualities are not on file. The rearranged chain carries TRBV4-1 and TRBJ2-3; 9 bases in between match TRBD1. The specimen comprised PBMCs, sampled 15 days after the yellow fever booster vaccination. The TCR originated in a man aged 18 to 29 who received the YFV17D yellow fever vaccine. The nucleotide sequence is TGCGCCAGCAGCCAGCAACAGGGGGCGGATACGCAGTATTTT. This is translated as CASSQQQGADTQYF.